The 10 T cell receptor beta chains below were found in one sample sequenced in a study of blood T cell repertoires in COVID-19 (dated by TCRdb to 2018 to 2020). The library was produced with the immunoSEQ multiplex PCR assay. TCRdb retrieved this table from immuneACCESS and kept in-frame rearrangements only. Not all clones are present; in checked studies, unresolved V genes account for under half, and no reason is known for the remainder. The sample data list fewer than 150,000 clones, and roughly 80% of these were observed just once. The ten biggest clones cover 16% of the sample. Input material: peripheral blood. The receptors here all came from a woman between 45 and 65 years old with acute or convalescent COVID-19.

J is TRBJ1-1 and V is TRBV19, with D possibly being TRBD1 (5 bases). This CDR3 has 12 amino acids. V dropped 5 bases and J dropped 9 bases, with 13 bases sitting between them. Germline loops: CDR1 LNHDA, CDR2 SQIVND (reference sequence). The chain's CDR3 is CASSPRAGKAFF. Written as DNA, the CDR3 is TGTGCCAGTAGTCCCCGGGCAGGGAAAGCTTTCTTT.

J is TRBJ1-2 and V is TRBV5-4; 7 bases are a match to TRBD1. The CDR3 runs 13 residues. Trimming took 3 bases from V and 2 from J; bases not matched to a gene: 1. The V gene's germline CDR1 is SGHNT and CDR2 YYREEE (reference sequence). The CDR3 DNA sequence: TGTGCCAGCAGCTCGGGACAGAACTATGGCTACACCTTC. It encodes CASSSGQNYGYTF.

Here the CDR3 DNA reads TGCGCCAGCAGCCTTCCCGGGGAGAATGAGCAGTTCTTC. Translation: CASSLPGENEQFF. The rearrangement joins TRBV4-1 to TRBJ2-1; weak D call: TRBD2 (5 bases). The CDR3 runs to 13 residues. Germline lookup yields CDR1 MGHRA and CDR2 YSYEKL. V was shortened by 4 bases and J by 7 bases, with 11 bases between the two germline ends.

The chain is built from TRBV19 and TRBJ1-5; tentative D call: TRBD1 (5 bases). Deletions cut 9 bases from V and 6 bases from J, with 18 bases between. The CDR3 is 14 amino acids. Germline V gene lookup returns CDR1 LNHDA and CDR2 SQIVND (reference sequence). The CDR3: CASQLAEGRQPQHF. The CDR3 DNA follows: TGTGCCAGCCAACTGGCGGAGGGGCGTCAGCCCCAGCATTTT.

J is TRBJ1-1 and V is TRBV10-2; D is unresolved. There are 11 residues in the CDR3. From germline, CDR1 is WSHSY and CDR2 SAAADI. Trimming removed 10 bases from V and 5 bases from J, with 11 bases in between. The CDR3 region has the DNA TGCGCCACCATGCGAATGACTGAAGCTTTCTTT. Translated, it gives CATMRMTEAFF.

This clone showed up just once. This rearrangement joins TRBV2 to TRBJ2-1; the D gene is possibly TRBD1 (6 bases). The V end was cut by 6 bases, the J end by 6 bases, with 9 bases between. CDR3 length equals 12 residues. Germline V gene sequence: CDR1 SNHLY, CDR2 FYNNEI. The CDR3 bases are TGTGCCAGCAGCAGGGGTGGCAATGAGCAGTTCTTC. Translated, it gives CASSRGGNEQFF.

The genes are TRBV9 and TRBJ2-7; 7 bases fit TRBD2. Germline values: CDR1 SGDLS, CDR2 YYNGEE. This CDR3 comprises 14 residues. V shed 4 bases and J 3 bases; nucleotides not matched to a gene: 7. The CDR3, as DNA: TGTGCCAGCAGCCCCCCTGGGGGGGGCTACGAGCAGTACTTC. Amino acids: CASSPPGGGYEQYF.

V gene TRBV6-2 or TRBV6-3 combines with J gene TRBJ2-7; 9 positions agree with TRBD1. In germline, CDR1 is MNHEY, CDR2 SVGEGT. The CDR3 is made up of 15 amino acids. The ends lost 6 bases at V and 2 bases at J; junction bases unmatched: 8. The CDR3 loop reads CASSRPGQGTYEQYF. The CDR3 DNA follows: TGTGCCAGCAGCCGCCCGGGACAGGGTACCTACGAGCAGTACTTC.

The chain carries TRBV20-1 and TRBJ1-1, with D possibly matching TRBD1 (5 bases). The CDR3 runs 12 residues. The germline gives CDR1 DFQATT, CDR2 SNEGSKA (reference sequence). The germline V and J ends were trimmed by 3 bases and 7 bases, with 12 bases remaining between them. The CDR3 bases are TGCAGTGCTAGTCCGGGGGAGGGTGAAGCTTTCTTT. This translates into CSASPGEGEAFF.

In its sample, this clone was seen a few times. V is TRBV5-4 and J is TRBJ2-2; D is perhaps TRBD2 (5 bases). This CDR3 spans 16 amino acids. V lost 1 base, J lost 1 base, and 11 bases lay in between. CDR1 is SGHNT, CDR2 YYREEE, per germline (reference sequence). This chain's CDR3 is CASSLSGGLNTGELFF. The CDR3 nucleotides are TGTGCCAGCAGCTTGAGCGGCGGATTGAACACCGGGGAGCTGTTTTTT.